These T cell receptor beta chains were read from a single sample in a study of CD8+CD57+ T cells in acquired aplastic anemia. TCRdb independently ran MiXCR on the reads; one entry per CDR3 protein. The data hold 150,000 to 200,000 distinct CDR3 sequences, with under 50% observed a single time. Input material: sorted CD4+, CD8+, or CD8+CD57+ T cells (not recorded which) from PBMCs. The origin of the receptors is a human donor with aplastic anemia. Each CDR3 is given without its conserved first and last residue. The order of the fields is J gene, V gene, CDR3 protein.

TRBJ2-1 TRBV11-2 ASSFGTALNEQF
TRBJ2-1 TRBV2 ASRSLAGDEQF
TRBJ2-3 TRBV20-1 SARASGRADAQC
TRBJ2-7 TRBV6-2/TRBV6-3 ASSYSGTGAAWGMSEQY
TRBJ1-1 TRBV7-6 ASSLGQGANTEAF
TRBJ1-2 TRBV10-2 ASSESNIRTALPGYT
TRBJ2-3 TRBV12-3/TRBV12-4 ASSVGGRLYTQY
TRBJ1-4 TRBV2 ASGGGEGIEKLF
TRBJ2-3 TRBV7-2 ASSLAGTGATDTQY
TRBJ1-1 TRBV29-1 SVAPRGGTEAF
TRBJ2-7 TRBV5-1 ASSLGRNEQY
TRBJ2-1 TRBV12-5 ASGLVDEQF
TRBJ2-1 TRBV10-3 AISRGAGGGSYNEQF
TRBJ1-2 TRBV13 ASSQGRDTNYGYT
TRBJ2-1 TRBV11-2 ASSISGGQSNEQF
TRBJ1-1 TRBV19 ASSIVPSEAF
TRBJ2-5 TRBV5-4 ASSLGVGRGETQY
TRBJ1-2 TRBV19 ASNMGNRGYT
TRBJ2-2 TRBV7-2 ASSLELGTGELF
TRBJ2-5 TRBV29-1 SVGAGQETQY
TRBJ1-1 TRBV6-1 ASSRTSGTEAF
TRBJ2-1 TRBV10-3 AISTSGNNEQF
TRBJ1-1 TRBV6-5 ASRYLEGTEAF
TRBJ1-2 TRBV2 ASSEIYGGGYGYT
TRBJ1-2 TRBV20-1 SAGGGTDYGYT
TRBJ1-1 TRBV19 ASSIGSHNTEAF
TRBJ1-1 TRBV29-1 SVPTFGSGNTEAF
TRBJ2-5 TRBV7-3 ASSLRVTSGGSQETQY
TRBJ1-3 TRBV10-3 AISERTLSGNTIY
TRBJ2-3 TRBV5-1 ASSLVVDRGSDTQY
TRBJ2-1 TRBV10-1 ASKGSGSGKQF
TRBJ2-3 TRBV19 ASSIGARSTDTQY
TRBJ2-1 TRBV24-1 ATSDKPGLAGGKYNEQF
TRBJ1-3 TRBV5-8 ASSQTGQGNTIY
TRBJ1-6 TRBV7-9 ASSSQVPSPLH
TRBJ1-3 TRBV19 ASTTPQGNTIY
TRBJ1-1 TRBV12-3/TRBV12-4 ASSFQGFTEAF
TRBJ1-6 TRBV11-2 ASSLGTGARSGDNSPLH
TRBJ2-7 TRBV20-1 SARGQGITYEQY
TRBJ2-5 TRBV13 ASSLEGNQETQY
TRBJ2-1 TRBV19 ASRGTGPRYNGQF
TRBJ2-1 TRBV20-1 SALPTGTSVYNEQF
TRBJ1-6 TRBV9 ASSAGDARNSPLH
TRBJ2-7 TRBV12-3/TRBV12-4 ASSLDRRLKN
TRBJ2-5 TRBV10-3 AISEEVGVPEETQY
TRBJ1-1 TRBV9 ASWVGVNTEAF
TRBJ2-1 TRBV5-6 ASSLQTSSYNEQF
TRBJ2-3 TRBV4-2 ASSPRGRDLIGNTDTQY
TRBJ2-7 TRBV24-1 ATSDPDNLKQY
TRBJ2-5 TRBV7-6 ASSAGTSGLGETQY
TRBJ2-1 TRBV12-3/TRBV12-4 ASSAREYSGRTYNEQF
TRBJ2-1 TRBV10-3 AISRPGIHSEQF
TRBJ1-2 TRBV5-4 ASSLDRGYGYT